Following are 17 T cell receptor beta chains from one sample sequenced in a study of Graves' ophthalmopathy and Graves' hyperthyroidism. RNA transcripts were the source from which TCR beta CDR3 regions were amplified. An opening RT-PCR round employed HTBI primers and preceded a second-round multiplex PCR. One entry per CDR3 protein, called by TCRdb with MiXCR from the multiplex PCR reads. The sample lists over a million distinct CDR3 sequences, less than 45% occurring once. What was sequenced was peripheral blood or thyroid tissue (not recorded which). All receptors derive from an adult man with Graves' hyperthyroidism.

This clonotype was observed a few times. The chain employs TRBV24-1 and TRBJ1-2; D gene unclear. Germline CDR1 KGHDR, CDR2 SFDVKD. The ends were cut back, 7 bases at V and 8 bases at J, with 13 bases in the middle. This CDR3 is 12 amino acids long. CDR3 amino acids: CATSGGSEGYTF. DNA for the CDR3: TGTGCCACCAGCGGTGGGAGCGAGGGCTACACCTTC.

This clonotype was detected a few times. The chain couples TRBV28 to TRBJ2-7, with TRBD2 identical over 7 bases. The CDR3 extends over 16 amino acids. Per the germline V gene, CDR1 is MDHEN and CDR2 is SYDVKM. With 2 bases clipped from V and 6 bases from J, the junction kept 13 bases outside the gene matches. In nucleotides, the CDR3 is TGTGCCAGCAGTTTAGCTAGCGGCCCGGATTTCCCCGAGCAGTACTTC. It translates to CASSLASGPDFPEQYF.

Turning to this clonotype: It may be a read error: a sequence one base away is much more abundant. J is TRBJ1-1 and V is TRBV15, with D possibly TRBD1 on 6 matching bases. The germline V gene has CDR1 LNHNV and CDR2 YYDKDF (reference sequence). CDR3 length equals 13 residues. Trimming shortened V by 3 bases and J by 10 bases, and 15 bases separated the two germline ends. The CDR3 nucleotides read TGTGCCACCAGCAGGGATCCCGGGGGGCGAGCTTTCTTT. Its protein is CATSRDPGGRAFF.

The gene calls are TRBV9 and TRBJ2-7; 7 bases line up with TRBD1. The germline CDR1 and CDR2 sequences are SGDLS and YYNGEE. The CDR3 loop spans 15 amino acids. J was trimmed by 4 bases and V by 2 bases; bases with no gene match: 9. CDR3 amino acids: CASSVSARGFYEQYF. The CDR3 bases are TGTGCCAGCAGCGTTTCCGCCAGGGGGTTTTACGAGCAGTACTTC.

This clonotype showed up many times. This rearrangement joins TRBV7-9 to TRBJ1-5; 7 nucleotides match TRBD1. Germline loops: CDR1 SEHNR, CDR2 FQNEAQ (reference sequence). Germline trimming cut 5 bases from V and 4 bases from J; bases unmatched to any gene: 8. The CDR3 sequence is 15 residues long. CDR3 in DNA: TGTGCCAGCAGCATCACCGGGACAGCGAATCAGCCCCAGCATTTT. Amino acid sequence: CASSITGTANQPQHF.

This rearrangement joins TRBV28 to TRBJ2-5; TRBD2 aligns across 7 bases. Germline loops: CDR1 MDHEN, CDR2 SYDVKM. V was pared by 2 bases and J by 6 bases, with 6 bases of the junction left unmatched. This CDR3 has 14 residues. This CDR3 reads CASSLITSAQTQYF. The CDR3, as DNA: TGTGCCAGCAGTTTAATCACTAGCGCTCAGACCCAGTACTTC.

This clonotype was picked up a small number of times. J is TRBJ1-2 and V is TRBV19, with TRBD1 matching over 9 bases. Germline loops: CDR1 LNHDA, CDR2 SQIVND (reference sequence). The CDR3 is made up of 14 amino acids. Germline trimming cut 5 bases from V and 7 bases from J; bases unmatched to any gene: 8. The CDR3 DNA sequence: TGTGCCAGTAGTTGGGGACAGGGCTCGATTGGCTACACCTTC. Translated: CASSWGQGSIGYTF.

J is TRBJ2-7 and V is TRBV2; D uncertain. CDR1 SNHLY and CDR2 FYNNEI come from the germline V gene. V was shortened by 8 bases and J by 2 bases, with 10 bases between the two germline ends. The CDR3 contains 12 residues. The CDR3 region has the DNA TGTGCCAGCCGTAAGGACGCCTACGAGCAGTACTTC. It translates to CASRKDAYEQYF. The entire variable domain, with the rest obtained from reference TRBV2 and TRBJ2-7, is as follows: EPEVTQTPSHQVTQMGQEVILRCVPISNHLYFYWYRQILGQKVEFLVSFYNNEISEKSEIFDDQFSVERPDGSNFTLKIRSTKLEDSAMYFCASRKDAYEQYFGPGTRLTVT.

This clonotype has a count of ten or more. The V and J genes are TRBV5-1 and TRBJ2-3; TRBD1 matches at 8 bases. V trimming: 4 bases; J trimming: 4 bases; junction bases outside the gene matches: 2. This CDR3 spans 13 amino acids. The germline V gene has CDR1 SGHRS and CDR2 YFSETQ. This chain's CDR3 is CASSPQGADTQYF. The DNA of the CDR3 is TGCGCCAGCAGCCCACAGGGGGCAGATACGCAGTATTTT.

There are many counts of this clonotype. A much larger clone sits a single nucleotide away, making a read error possible. The chain recombines TRBV10-3 with TRBJ2-7; D is perhaps TRBD1 (5 bases). This CDR3 has 11 residues. The ends were cut back, 3 bases at V and 6 bases at J, with 6 bases in the middle. Germline assignment: CDR1 ENHRY and CDR2 SYGVKD. CDR3 amino acids: CAISDRAEQYF. The DNA for the CDR3 is TGTGCCATCAGTGACAGGGCCGAGCAGTACTTC.

The rearrangement joins TRBV20-1 to TRBJ2-1; 7 bases fit TRBD2. Judging by the DNA end, TRBJ2-7 fits better; the J call may be wrong. The CDR3 has 16 residues. Per the germline V gene, CDR1 is DFQATT and CDR2 is SNEGSKA (reference sequence). The CDR3 spells CSARNQAGSNSYEQYF. CDR3 sequence (DNA): TGCAGTGCTAGAAATCAAGCGGGGTCTAACTCCTACGAGCAGTACTTC.

This clonotype was seen more than once but under ten times. The chain is built from TRBV18 and TRBJ1-1, with 7 nucleotides matching TRBD1. The CDR3 has 13 residues. Germline CDR1 is KGHSH and CDR2 is LQKENI. Trimming at V came to 5 bases and at J to 10 bases, leaving 10 bases not matched to a gene. The CDR3 loop reads CASSASDRARAFF. In DNA, the CDR3 is TGTGCCAGCTCAGCCAGCGACAGGGCGAGAGCTTTCTTT. The complete variable domain, with remaining parts taken from reference TRBV18 and TRBJ1-1, reads NAGVMQNPRHLVRRRGQEARLRCSPMKGHSHVYWYRQLPEEGLKFMVYLQKENIIDESGMPKERFSAEFPKEGPSILRIQQVVRGDSAAYFCASSASDRARAFFGQGTRLTVV.

The chain couples TRBV19 to TRBJ1-6, with D unresolved. This CDR3 comprises 14 residues. Between the trimmed V and J ends, which lost 6 bases and 7 bases, there was a span of 13 bases. The V gene's germline CDR1 is LNHDA and CDR2 SQIVND (reference sequence). CDR3 DNA sequence: TGTGCCAGTAGCTTAGGAGGCGCGAATTCACCCCTCCACTTT. Translation gives CASSLGGANSPLHF. Combining the CDR3 with reference TRBV19 and TRBJ1-6 gives the whole variable domain DGGITQSPKYLFRKEGQNVTLSCEQNLNHDAMYWYRQDPGQGLRLIYYSQIVNDFQKGDIAEGYSVSREKKESFPLTVTSAQKNPTAFYLCASSLGGANSPLHFGNGTRLTVT.

This clonotype was counted at least ten times. The gene calls are TRBV19 and TRBJ2-7; D may be TRBD2 (6 bases). V lost 9 bases to trimming and J lost 1 base, with 16 bases between them. Germline values: CDR1 LNHDA, CDR2 SQIVND (reference sequence). The CDR3 covers 14 residues. CDR3 sequence: CASRGRGNSYEQYF. CDR3 sequence (DNA): TGTGCCAGCCGTGGCCGGGGGAATTCCTACGAGCAGTACTTC.

This clonotype has just a few counts. V is TRBV10-3 and J is TRBJ1-2, with TRBD1 as a possible D gene (5 bases). The CDR3 loop spans 13 amino acids. V shed 10 bases and J shed 3 bases, with 15 bases lying between them. Germline V lookup: CDR1 ENHRY, CDR2 SYGVKD. CDR3 loop: CASERGWYYGYTF. CDR3 DNA: TGTGCCAGCGAGAGGGGCTGGTACTATGGCTACACCTTC.

The J gene is TRBJ2-2, the V gene TRBV12-3 or TRBV12-4; 13 positions match TRBD2. The length of the CDR3 is 14 residues. V lost 10 bases to trimming and J lost 5 bases; unmatched junction nucleotides: 4. CDR3 in amino acids: CATRGLAGTGELFF. CDR3 nucleotides: TGTGCCACCCGGGGACTAGCGGGAACCGGGGAGCTGTTTTTT.

The rearrangement joins TRBV12-3 or TRBV12-4 to TRBJ2-2; 9 nucleotides agree with TRBD1. CDR3 length: 15 amino acids. V gave up 5 bases and J gave up 4 bases; unmatched junction bases: 5. CDR3 amino acids: CASSGRQGGTGELFF. Written as DNA, the CDR3 is TGTGCCAGCAGTGGAAGACAGGGGGGCACCGGGGAGCTGTTTTTT.